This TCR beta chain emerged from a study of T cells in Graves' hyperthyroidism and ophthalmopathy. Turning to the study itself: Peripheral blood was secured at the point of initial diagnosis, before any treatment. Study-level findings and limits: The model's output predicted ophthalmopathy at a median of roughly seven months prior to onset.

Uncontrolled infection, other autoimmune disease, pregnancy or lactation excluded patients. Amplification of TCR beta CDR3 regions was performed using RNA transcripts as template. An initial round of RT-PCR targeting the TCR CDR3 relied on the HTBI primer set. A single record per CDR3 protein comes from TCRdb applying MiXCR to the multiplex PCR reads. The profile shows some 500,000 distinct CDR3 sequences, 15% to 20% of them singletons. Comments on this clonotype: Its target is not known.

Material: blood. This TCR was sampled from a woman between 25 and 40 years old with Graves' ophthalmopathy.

The CDR3 bases are TGCAGTGCTAGAGGTCTGGACCACAATGAGCAGTTCTTC. Amino acids: CSARGLDHNEQFF. The genes are TRBV20-1 and TRBJ2-1; D uncertain. This CDR3 is built from 13 residues. The V and J ends lost 1 base and 5 bases respectively, with 9 bases between them. Germline loops: CDR1 DFQATT, CDR2 SNEGSKA (reference sequence).